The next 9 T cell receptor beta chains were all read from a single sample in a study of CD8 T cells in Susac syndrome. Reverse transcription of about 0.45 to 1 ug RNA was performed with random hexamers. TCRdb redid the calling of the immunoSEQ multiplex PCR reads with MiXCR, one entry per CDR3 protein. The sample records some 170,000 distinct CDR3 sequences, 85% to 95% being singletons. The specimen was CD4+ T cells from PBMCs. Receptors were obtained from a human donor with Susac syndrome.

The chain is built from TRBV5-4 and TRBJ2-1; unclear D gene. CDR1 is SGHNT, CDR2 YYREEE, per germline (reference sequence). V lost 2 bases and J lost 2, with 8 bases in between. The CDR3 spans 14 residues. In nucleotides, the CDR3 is TGTGCCAGCAGCTTCCAGGCGACCTACAATGAGCAGTTCTTC. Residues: CASSFQATYNEQFF.

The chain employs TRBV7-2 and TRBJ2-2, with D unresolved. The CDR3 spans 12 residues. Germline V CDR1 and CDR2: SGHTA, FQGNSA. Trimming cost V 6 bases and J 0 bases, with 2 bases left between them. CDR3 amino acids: CASRTNTGELFF. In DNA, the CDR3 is TGTGCCAGCAGAACGAACACCGGGGAGCTGTTTTTT.

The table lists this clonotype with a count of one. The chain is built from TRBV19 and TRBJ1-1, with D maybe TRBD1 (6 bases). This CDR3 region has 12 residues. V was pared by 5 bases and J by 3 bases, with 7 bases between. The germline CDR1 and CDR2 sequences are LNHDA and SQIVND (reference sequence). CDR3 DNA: TGTGCCAGTAGTCAGGGGTACACTGAAGCTTTCTTT. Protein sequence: CASSQGYTEAFF.

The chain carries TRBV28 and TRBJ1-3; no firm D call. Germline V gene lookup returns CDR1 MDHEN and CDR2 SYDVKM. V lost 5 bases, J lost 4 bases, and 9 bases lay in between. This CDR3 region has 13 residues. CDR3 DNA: TGTGCCAGCAGTGAGGTGCGGGGAAACACCATATATTTT. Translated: CASSEVRGNTIYF.

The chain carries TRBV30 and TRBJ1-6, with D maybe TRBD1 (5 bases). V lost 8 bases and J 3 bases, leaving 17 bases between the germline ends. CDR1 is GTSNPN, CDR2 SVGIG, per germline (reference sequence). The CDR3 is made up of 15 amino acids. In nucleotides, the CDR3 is TGTGCCCTGGAGACCGGAACAGGCTATAATTCACCCCTCCACTTT. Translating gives CALETGTGYNSPLHF.

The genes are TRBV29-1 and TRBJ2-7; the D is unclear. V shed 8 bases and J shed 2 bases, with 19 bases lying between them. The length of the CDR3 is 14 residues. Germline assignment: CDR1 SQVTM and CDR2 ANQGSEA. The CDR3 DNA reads TGCAGCATTCCTCATATCAGGAGAACCTACGAGCAGTACTTC. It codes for CSIPHIRRTYEQYF.

The CDR3 DNA follows: TGTGCCAGCAGCCATGGACCATCGAACAATGAGCAGTTCTTC. It translates to CASSHGPSNNEQFF. The rearrangement links TRBV7-2 to TRBJ2-1, with D unresolved. Per the germline V gene, CDR1 is SGHTA and CDR2 is FQGNSA. This CDR3 has 14 amino acids. Trimming pared 5 bases from V and 5 bases from J, leaving 13 bases between. The whole variable domain, remainder taken from reference TRBV7-2 and TRBJ2-1, is GAGVSQSPSNKVTEKGKDVELRCDPISGHTALYWYRQSLGQGLEFLIYFQGNSAPDKSGLPSDRFSAERTGGSVSTLTIQRTQQEDSAVYLCASSHGPSNNEQFFGPGTRLTVL.

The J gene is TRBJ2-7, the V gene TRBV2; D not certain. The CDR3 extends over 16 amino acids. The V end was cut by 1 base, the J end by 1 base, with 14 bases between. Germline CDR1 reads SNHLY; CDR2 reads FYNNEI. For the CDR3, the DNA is TGTGCCAGCAGTGAAGATGGGGTAGCCCTATCCTACGAGCAGTACTTC. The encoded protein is CASSEDGVALSYEQYF.

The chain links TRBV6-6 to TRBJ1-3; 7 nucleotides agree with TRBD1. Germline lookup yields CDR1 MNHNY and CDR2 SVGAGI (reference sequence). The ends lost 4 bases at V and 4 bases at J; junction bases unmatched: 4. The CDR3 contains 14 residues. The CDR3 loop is CASSSDRAGNTIYF. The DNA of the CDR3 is TGTGCCAGCAGTTCCGACAGGGCGGGAAACACCATATATTTT.